This record concerns one T cell receptor beta chain sequence. The target antigen is unknown. The entry originates in a study of cytomegalovirus exposure and HLA in healthy donors. Whole-study results and caveats: Altogether, about 160 TCR beta chains were recorded as cytomegalovirus-associated.

60 Vbeta and 13 Jbeta primers were used in PCR. Profiled with immunoSEQ multiplex PCR; TCRdb holds only in-frame clones, not every one. The data show 90,000 to 120,000 clones, over 75% seen once. Everyone who donated was a healthy bone marrow donor. The receptor was isolated from a male donor in good health and CMV-seronegative. Sequenced material: PBMCs.

As DNA, the CDR3 is TGTGCCAGCAGTGAAGCTAATGTCGAGGGCTCCTTCGGGGATAACTATGGCTACACCTTC. Protein sequence: CASSEANVEGSFGDNYGYTF. V gene TRBV2 combines with J gene TRBJ1-2; D gene ambiguous. The CDR3 consists of 20 residues. The germline V gene encodes CDR1 SNHLY and CDR2 FYNNEI. The V end lost 0 bases, the J end lost 1 base, and 24 bases lay between the germline ends.